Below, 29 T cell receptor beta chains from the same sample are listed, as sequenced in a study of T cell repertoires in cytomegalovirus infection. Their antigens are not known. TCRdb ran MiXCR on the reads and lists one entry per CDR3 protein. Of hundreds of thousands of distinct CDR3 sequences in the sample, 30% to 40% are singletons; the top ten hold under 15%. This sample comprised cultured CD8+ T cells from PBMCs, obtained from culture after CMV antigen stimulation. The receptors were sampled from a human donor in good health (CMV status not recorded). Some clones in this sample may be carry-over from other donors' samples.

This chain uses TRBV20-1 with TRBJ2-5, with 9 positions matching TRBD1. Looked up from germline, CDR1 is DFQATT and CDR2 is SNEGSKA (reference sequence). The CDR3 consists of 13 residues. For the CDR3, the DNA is TGCAGCCCTAGGGGACAGGGCCAAGAGACCCAGTACTTC. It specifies CSPRGQGQETQYF.

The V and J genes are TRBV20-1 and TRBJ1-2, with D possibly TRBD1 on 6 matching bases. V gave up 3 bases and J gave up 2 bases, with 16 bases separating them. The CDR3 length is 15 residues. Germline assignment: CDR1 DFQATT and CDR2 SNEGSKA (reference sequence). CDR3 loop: CSASSGGGANYGYTF. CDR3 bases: TGCAGTGCTAGTTCCGGAGGGGGGGCGAACTATGGCTACACCTTC.

CDR3 in amino acids: CASSQVLGGGALELFF. DNA of the CDR3: TGCGCCAGCAGCCAAGTTCTCGGCGGGGGGGCCTTGGAGCTGTTTTTT. J is TRBJ2-2 and V is TRBV4-1; 9 bases fit TRBD2. V was clipped by 1 base and J by 10 bases; unmatched bases: 10. This CDR3 has 16 residues. CDR1 and CDR2 from the germline V gene are MGHRA and YSYEKL.

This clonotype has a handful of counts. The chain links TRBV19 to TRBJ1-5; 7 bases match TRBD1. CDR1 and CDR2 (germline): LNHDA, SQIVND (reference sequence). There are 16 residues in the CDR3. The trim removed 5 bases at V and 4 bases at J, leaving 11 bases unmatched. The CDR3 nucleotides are TGTGCCAGTAGTCTCCGACAGGGAGGAGGGAATCAGCCCCAGCATTTT. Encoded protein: CASSLRQGGGNQPQHF.

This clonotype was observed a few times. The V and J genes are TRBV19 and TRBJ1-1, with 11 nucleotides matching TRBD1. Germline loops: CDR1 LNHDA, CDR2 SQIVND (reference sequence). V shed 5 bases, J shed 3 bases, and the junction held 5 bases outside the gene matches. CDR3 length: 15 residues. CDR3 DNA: TGTGCCAGTAGTTCGGGACAGGGGGGGGACACTGAAGCTTTCTTT. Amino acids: CASSSGQGGDTEAFF.

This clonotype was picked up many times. CDR3 sequence reads: CASSLVVRLRGTASSSNTGELFF. The CDR3 region has the DNA TGTGCCAGCAGCTTAGTCGTTCGACTGCGGGGGACGGCAAGTTCCTCGAACACCGGGGAGCTGTTTTTT. V and J are TRBV7-2 and TRBJ2-2; the match to TRBD2 covers 7 bases. The germline V gene has CDR1 SGHTA and CDR2 FQGNSA. This CDR3 has 23 amino acids. Unmatched junction bases numbered 23, after V lost 1 base and J lost 0 bases.

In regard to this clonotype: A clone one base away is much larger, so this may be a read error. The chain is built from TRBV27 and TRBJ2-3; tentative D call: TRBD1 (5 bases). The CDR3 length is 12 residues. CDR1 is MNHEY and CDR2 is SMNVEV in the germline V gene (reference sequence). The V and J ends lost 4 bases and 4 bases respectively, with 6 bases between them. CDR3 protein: CASSWGPDTQYF. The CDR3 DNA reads TGTGCCAGCAGTTGGGGCCCAGATACGCAGTATTTT.

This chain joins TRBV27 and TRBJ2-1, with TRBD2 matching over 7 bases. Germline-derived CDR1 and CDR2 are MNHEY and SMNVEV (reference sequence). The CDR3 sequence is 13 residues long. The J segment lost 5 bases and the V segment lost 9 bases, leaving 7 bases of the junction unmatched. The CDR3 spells CASGFGGDNEQFF. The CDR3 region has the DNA TGTGCCAGTGGTTTTGGGGGGGACAATGAGCAGTTCTTC.

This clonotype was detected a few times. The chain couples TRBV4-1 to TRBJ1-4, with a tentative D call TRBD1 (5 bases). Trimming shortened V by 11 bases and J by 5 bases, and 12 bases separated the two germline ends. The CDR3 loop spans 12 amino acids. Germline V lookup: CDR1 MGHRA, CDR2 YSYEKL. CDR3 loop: CAAGTGNEKLFF. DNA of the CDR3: TGCGCCGCCGGGACGGGGAATGAAAAACTGTTTTTT.

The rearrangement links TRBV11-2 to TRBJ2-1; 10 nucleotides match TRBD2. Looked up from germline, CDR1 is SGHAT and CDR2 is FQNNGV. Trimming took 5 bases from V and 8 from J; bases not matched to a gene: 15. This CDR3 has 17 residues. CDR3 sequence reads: CASSQRGGLANFHEQFF. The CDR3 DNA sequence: TGTGCCAGCAGCCAGAGGGGGGGACTAGCGAACTTCCATGAGCAGTTCTTC.

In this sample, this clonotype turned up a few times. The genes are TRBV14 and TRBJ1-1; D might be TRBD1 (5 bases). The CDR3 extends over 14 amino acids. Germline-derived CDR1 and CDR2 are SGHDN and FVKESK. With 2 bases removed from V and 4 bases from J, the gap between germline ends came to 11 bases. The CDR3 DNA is TGTGCCAGCAGCCAATTTCCAGGGACCACTGAAGCTTTCTTT. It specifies CASSQFPGTTEAFF.

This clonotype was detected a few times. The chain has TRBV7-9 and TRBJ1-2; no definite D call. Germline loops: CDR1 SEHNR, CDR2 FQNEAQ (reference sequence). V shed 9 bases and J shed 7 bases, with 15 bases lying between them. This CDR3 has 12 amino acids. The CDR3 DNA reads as TGTGCCAGTCCCGAAACGAAAGGTGGCTACACCTTC. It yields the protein CASPETKGGYTF.

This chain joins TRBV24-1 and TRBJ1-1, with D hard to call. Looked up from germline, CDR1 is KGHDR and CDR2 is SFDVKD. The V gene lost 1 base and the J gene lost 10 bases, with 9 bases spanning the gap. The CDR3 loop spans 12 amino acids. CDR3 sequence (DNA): TGTGCCACCAGTGATTTCCCTGGGGTAGCTTTCTTT. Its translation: CATSDFPGVAFF.

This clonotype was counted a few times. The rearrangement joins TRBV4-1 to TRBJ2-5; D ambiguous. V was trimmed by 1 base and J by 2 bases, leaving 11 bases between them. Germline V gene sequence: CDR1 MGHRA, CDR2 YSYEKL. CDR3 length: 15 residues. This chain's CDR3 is CASSQGAPRQETQYF. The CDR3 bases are TGCGCCAGCAGCCAAGGGGCCCCCCGACAAGAGACCCAGTACTTC.

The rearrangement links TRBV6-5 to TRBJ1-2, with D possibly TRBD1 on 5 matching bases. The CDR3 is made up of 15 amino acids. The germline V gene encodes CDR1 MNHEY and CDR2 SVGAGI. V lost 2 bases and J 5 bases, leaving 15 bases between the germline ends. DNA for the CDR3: TGTGCCAGCAGTTACACAGGAGAGAAGGATTATGGCTACACCTTC. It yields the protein CASSYTGEKDYGYTF.

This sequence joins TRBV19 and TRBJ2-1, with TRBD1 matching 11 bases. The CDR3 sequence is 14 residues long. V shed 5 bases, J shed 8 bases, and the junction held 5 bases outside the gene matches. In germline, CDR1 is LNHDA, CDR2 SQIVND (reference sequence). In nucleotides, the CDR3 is TGTGCCAGTAGTGAGCCGGGACAGGGGGATGAGCAGTTCTTC. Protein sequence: CASSEPGQGDEQFF.

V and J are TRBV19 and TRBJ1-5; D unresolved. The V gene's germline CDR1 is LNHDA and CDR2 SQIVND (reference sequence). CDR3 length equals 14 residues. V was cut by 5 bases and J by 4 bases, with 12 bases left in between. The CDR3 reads CASSYSWGNQPQHF. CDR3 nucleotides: TGTGCCAGTAGTTATAGTTGGGGAAATCAGCCCCAGCATTTT.

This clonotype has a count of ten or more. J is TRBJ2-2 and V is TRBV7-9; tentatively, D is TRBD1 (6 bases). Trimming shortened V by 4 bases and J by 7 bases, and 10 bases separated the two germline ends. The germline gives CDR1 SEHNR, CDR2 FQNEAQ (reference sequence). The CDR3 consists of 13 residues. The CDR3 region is CASSSQGYGELFF. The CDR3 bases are TGTGCCAGCAGCTCTCAGGGGTACGGGGAGCTGTTTTTT.

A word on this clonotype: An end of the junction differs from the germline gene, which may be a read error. CDR3 DNA: TGTGTCAGCTCACCACCGGACGTGACAGGGAGGTTCGGAGGAGGCTACACCTTC. Residues: CVSSPPDVTGRFGGGYTF. This chain uses TRBV18 with TRBJ1-2; 7 nucleotides match TRBD1. The germline V gene has CDR1 KGHSH and CDR2 LQKENI. CDR3 length: 18 amino acids.

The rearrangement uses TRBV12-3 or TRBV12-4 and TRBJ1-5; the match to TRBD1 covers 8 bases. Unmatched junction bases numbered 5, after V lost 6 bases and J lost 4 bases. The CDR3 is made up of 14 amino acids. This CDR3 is CASSGQGWNQPQHF. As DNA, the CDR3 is TGTGCCAGCAGCGGACAGGGCTGGAATCAGCCCCAGCATTTT.

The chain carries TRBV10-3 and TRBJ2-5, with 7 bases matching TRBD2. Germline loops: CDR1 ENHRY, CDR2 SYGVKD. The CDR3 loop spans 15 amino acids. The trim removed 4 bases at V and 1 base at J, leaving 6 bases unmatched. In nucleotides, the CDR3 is TGTGCCATCAGTGGCGGAGCGGGACCCCAAGAGACCCAGTACTTC. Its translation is CAISGGAGPQETQYF.

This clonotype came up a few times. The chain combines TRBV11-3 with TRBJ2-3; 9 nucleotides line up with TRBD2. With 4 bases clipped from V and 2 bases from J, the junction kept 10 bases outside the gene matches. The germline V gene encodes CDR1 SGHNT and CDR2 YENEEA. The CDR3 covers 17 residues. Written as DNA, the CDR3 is TGTGCCAGCAGCTCCCCTGTGGCGGGGGGGGACACAGATACGCAGTATTTT. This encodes CASSSPVAGGDTDTQYF. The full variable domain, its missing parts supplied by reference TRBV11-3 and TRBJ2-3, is EAGVVQSPRYKIIEKKQPVAFWCNPISGHNTLYWYLQNLGQGPELLIRYENEEAVDDSQLPKDRFSAERLKGVDSTLKIQPAELGDSAVYLCASSSPVAGGDTDTQYFGPGTRLTVL.

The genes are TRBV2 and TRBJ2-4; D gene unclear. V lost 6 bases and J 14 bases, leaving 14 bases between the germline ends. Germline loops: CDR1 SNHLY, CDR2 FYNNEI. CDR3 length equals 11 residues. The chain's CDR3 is CASSQRYWEYF. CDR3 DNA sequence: TGTGCCAGCAGCCAACGGTACTGGGAGTACTTC.

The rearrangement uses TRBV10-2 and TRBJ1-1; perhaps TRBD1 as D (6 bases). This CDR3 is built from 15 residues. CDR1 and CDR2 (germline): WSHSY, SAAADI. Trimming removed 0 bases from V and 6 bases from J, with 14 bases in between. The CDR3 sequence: CASSESRGGSSEAFF. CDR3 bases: TGCGCCAGCAGTGAGTCGCGAGGGGGGAGCTCTGAAGCTTTCTTT.

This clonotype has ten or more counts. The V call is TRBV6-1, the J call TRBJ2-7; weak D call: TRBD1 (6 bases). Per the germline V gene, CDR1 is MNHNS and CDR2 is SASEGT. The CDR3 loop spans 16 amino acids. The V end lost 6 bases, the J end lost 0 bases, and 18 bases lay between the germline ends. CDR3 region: CASRGWSRGHSYEQYF. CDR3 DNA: TGTGCCAGCAGGGGCTGGAGCAGGGGACACTCCTACGAGCAGTACTTC.

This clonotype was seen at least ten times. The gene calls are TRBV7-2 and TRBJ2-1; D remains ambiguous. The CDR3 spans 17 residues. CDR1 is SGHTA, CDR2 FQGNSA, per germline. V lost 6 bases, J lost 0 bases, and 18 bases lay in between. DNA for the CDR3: TGTGCCAGCAGTTTTCGACTGCTTGGTAGCTCCTACAATGAGCAGTTCTTC. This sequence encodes CASSFRLLGSSYNEQFF.

CDR3 sequence (DNA): TGTGCCAGCTCACCGTCGACAGGTTCGGGGGAGCAGTACTTC. Protein: CASSPSTGSGEQYF. The J gene is TRBJ2-7, the V gene TRBV18; a weak D match, TRBD1 (6 bases). The V gene lost 3 bases and the J gene lost 7 bases, with 16 bases spanning the gap. CDR3 length equals 14 residues. CDR1 is KGHSH, CDR2 LQKENI, per germline.

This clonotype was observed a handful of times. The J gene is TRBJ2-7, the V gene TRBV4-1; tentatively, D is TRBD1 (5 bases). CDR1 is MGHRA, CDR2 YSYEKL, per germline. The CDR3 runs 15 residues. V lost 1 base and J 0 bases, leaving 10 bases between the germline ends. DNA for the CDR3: TGCGCCAGCAGCCAAGCATCGACAGTCTCCTACGAGCAGTACTTC. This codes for CASSQASTVSYEQYF.

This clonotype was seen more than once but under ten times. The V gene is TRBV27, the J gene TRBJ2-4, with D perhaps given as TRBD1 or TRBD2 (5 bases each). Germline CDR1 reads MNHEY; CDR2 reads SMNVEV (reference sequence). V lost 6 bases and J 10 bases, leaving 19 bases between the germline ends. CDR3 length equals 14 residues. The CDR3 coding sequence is TGTGCCAGCAGCCGACGGGACCCGGCGGGTATTCAGTACTTC. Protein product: CASSRRDPAGIQYF.